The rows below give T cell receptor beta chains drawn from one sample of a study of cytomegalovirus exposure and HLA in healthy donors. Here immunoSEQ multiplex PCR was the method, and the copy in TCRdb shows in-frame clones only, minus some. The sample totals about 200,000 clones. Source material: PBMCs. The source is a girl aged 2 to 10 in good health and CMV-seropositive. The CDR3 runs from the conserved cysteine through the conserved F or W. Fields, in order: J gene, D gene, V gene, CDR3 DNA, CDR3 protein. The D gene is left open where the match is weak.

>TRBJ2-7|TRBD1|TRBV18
TGTGCCAGCTCTCCCGGGACAGGGCGAGAGCAGTACTTC
CASSPGTGREQYF
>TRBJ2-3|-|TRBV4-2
TGTGCCAGCAGATTGTACGGAGGGCAGGCAGATACGCAGTATTTT
CASRLYGGQADTQYF
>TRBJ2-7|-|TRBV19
TGTGCCAGTAGTATAGTTACGGGAGCGGCCTACGAGCAGTACTTC
CASSIVTGAAYEQYF
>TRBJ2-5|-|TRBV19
TGTGCCAGTAGTTTGACAGCTGGGGAGACCCAGTACTTC
CASSLTAGETQYF
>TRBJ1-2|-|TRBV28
TGTGCCAGCAGTTTTCAGGGGCTCTATGGCTACACCTTC
CASSFQGLYGYTF
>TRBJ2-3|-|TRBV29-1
TGCAGCGTTGTTTCTAGCACAGATACGCAGTATTTT
CSVVSSTDTQYF
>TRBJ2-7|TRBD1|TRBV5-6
TGTGCCAGCAGCTTGGTAGGACAGGGCTACGAGCAGTACTTC
CASSLVGQGYEQYF
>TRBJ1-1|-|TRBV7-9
TGTGCCACCCAAACGACGGGAGACACTGAAGCTTTCTTT
CATQTTGDTEAFF
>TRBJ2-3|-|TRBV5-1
TGCGCCAGCAGCTTCGGAGATACGCAAGATACGCAGTATTTT
CASSFGDTQDTQYF
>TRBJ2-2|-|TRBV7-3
TGTGCCAGCAGCACACGGGCCGGGGAGCTGTTTTTT
CASSTRAGELFF
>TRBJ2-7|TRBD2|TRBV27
TGTGCCAGCAGTTTAGAGCGGGGGGCCGCCTACGAGCAGTACTTC
CASSLERGAAYEQYF
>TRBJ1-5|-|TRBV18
TGTGCCAGCTCACCAGGGCAGTTCAGCCCCCAGCATTTT
CASSPGQFSPQHF
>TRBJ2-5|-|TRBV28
TGTGCCAGCAGTTTAGCTGGGGGGGCAAGAGAGACCCAGTACTTC
CASSLAGGARETQYF
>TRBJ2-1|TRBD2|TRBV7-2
TGTGCCAGCAGCTACGGGGGGAAAAACAATGAGCAGTTCTTC
CASSYGGKNNEQFF
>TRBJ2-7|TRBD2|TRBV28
TGTGCCAGCAATGGACTAGCGGGAGGGCCCCAACACTACGAGCAGTACTTC
CASNGLAGGPQHYEQYF